This T cell receptor (beta chain) was found in a study of blood T cell repertoires in COVID-19. Trimming removed 3 bases from V and 6 bases from J, with 12 bases in between. Germline V gene sequence: CDR1 KGHSH, CDR2 LQKENI. This CDR3 contains 13 residues. Per the original data handling: It was from reference gene primer amplification that nucleated cell counts were estimated. The table came from immunoSEQ multiplex PCR; TCRdb's copy has only in-frame clones and leaves some out. V, J and clone size are those of that table, while D and trimming were read from the DNA. The repertoire includes hundreds of thousands of clones, approximately 90% of them detected once, and approximately 0.3% sits in the top ten.

The source is a woman between 18 and 29 years old with acute or convalescent COVID-19. The rearrangement joins TRBV18 to TRBJ2-7; weak D call: TRBD2 (5 bases). The sample consisted of peripheral blood. CDR3 in amino acids: CASSPGVGSEQYF. As DNA, the CDR3 is TGTGCCAGCTCACCGGGAGTCGGGTCCGAGCAGTACTTC.